This T cell receptor beta chain derives from a study of T cells in localized non-small cell lung cancer. Study-wide results and limits: There were a median 57 of the top 100 tumor clones appearing in adjacent lung. It remains possible that heterogeneity exists, since only one tumor region was sequenced. Higher blood T cell density went with longer overall survival.

As to this clone: Its antigen remains unidentified.

Per the germline V gene, CDR1 is SGHRS and CDR2 is YFSETQ. V lost 0 bases to trimming and J lost 6 bases, with 10 bases between them. This CDR3 is 13 amino acids long. Produced via immunoSEQ multiplex PCR; TCRdb's table is partial and in-frame only. The sample lists approximately 41,000 clones, about 85% occurring once. The rearrangement uses TRBV5-1 and TRBJ2-7; no reliable D call. This specimen consisted of peripheral blood, obtained before any cancer treatment. This sequence was found in a woman aged 18-55 years with stage III lung adenocarcinoma. CDR3 sequence (DNA): TGCGCCAGCAGCTTGGCCACCGCCGCCGAGCAGTACTTC. This encodes CASSLATAAEQYF.